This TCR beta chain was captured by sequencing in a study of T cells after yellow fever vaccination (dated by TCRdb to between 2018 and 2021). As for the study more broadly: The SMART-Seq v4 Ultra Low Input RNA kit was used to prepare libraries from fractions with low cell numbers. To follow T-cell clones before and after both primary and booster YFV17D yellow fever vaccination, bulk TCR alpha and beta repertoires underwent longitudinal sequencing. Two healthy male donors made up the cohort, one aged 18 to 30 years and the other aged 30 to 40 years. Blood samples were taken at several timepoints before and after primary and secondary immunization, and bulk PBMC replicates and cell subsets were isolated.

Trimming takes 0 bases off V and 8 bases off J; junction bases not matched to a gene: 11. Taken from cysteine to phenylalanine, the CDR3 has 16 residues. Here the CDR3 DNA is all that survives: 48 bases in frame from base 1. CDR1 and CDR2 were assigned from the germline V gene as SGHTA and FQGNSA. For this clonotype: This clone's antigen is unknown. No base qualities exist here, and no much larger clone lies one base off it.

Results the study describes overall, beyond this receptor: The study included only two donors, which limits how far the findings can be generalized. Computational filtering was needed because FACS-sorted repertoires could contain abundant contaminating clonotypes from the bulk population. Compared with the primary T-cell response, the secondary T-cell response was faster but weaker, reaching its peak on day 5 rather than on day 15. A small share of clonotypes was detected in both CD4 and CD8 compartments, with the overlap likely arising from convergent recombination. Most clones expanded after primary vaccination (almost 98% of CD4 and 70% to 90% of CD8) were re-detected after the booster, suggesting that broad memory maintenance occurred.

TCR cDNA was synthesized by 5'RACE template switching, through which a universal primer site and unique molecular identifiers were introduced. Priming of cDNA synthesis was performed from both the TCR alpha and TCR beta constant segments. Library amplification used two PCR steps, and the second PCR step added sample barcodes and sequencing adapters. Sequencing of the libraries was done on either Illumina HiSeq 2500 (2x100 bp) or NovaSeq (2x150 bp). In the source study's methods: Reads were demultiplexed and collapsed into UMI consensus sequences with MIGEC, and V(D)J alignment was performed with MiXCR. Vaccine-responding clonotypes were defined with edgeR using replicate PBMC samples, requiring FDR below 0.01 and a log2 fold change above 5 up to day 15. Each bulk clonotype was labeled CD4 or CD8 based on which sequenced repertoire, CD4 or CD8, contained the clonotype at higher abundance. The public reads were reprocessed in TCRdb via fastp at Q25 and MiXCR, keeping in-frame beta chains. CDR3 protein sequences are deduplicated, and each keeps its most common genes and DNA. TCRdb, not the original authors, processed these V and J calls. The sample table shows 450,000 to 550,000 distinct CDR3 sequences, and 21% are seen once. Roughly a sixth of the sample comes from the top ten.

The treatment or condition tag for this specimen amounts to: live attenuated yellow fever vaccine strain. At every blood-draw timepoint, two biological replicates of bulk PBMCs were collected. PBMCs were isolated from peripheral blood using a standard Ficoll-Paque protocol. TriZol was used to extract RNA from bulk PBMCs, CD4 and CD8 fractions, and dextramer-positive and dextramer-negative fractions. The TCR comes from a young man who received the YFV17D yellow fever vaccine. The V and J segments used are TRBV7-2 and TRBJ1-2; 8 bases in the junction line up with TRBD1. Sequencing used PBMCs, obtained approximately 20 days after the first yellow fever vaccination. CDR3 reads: CASSLARTGILRGYTF. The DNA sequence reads TGTGCCAGCAGCTTAGCGAGGACAGGGATCCTCCGCGGCTACACCTTC.